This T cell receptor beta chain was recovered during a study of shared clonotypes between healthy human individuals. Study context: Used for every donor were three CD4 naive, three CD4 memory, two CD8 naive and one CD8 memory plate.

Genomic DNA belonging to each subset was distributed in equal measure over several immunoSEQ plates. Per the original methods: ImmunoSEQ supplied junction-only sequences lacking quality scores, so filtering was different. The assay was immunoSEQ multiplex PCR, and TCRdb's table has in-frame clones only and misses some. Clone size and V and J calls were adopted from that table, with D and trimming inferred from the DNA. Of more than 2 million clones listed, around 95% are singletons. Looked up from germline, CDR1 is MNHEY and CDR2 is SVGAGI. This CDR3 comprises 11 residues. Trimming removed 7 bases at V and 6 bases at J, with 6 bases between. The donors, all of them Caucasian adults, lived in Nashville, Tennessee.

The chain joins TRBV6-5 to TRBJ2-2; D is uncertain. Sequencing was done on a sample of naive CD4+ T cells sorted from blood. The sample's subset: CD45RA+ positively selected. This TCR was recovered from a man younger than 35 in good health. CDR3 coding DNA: TGTGCCAGCAAACGCGCCGGGGAGCTGTTTTTT. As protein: CASKRAGELFF.